The present entry profiles one T cell receptor (beta chain) with its context. PCR involved 60 Vbeta and 13 Jbeta primers. Sequencing used immunoSEQ multiplex PCR; TCRdb keeps in-frame clones, though not all of them. Among more than 90,000 clones listed, roughly 70% were seen once. This CDR3 has 14 amino acids. V was cut by 9 bases and J by 4 bases, with 18 bases left in between. CDR1 is SGDLS, CDR2 YYNGEE, per germline. The source of the sample is a study of cytomegalovirus exposure and HLA in healthy donors. Healthy people donating bone marrow made up the donors. The clonotype originates from a woman between 25 and 40 years old in good health and CMV-seronegative. The chain joins TRBV9 to TRBJ2-3; the D gene is possibly TRBD1 (6 bases). The sequenced material came from PBMCs. CDR3 amino acids: CATSTGALADTQYF. As DNA, the CDR3 is TGTGCCACCTCGACAGGCGCTCTTGCAGATACGCAGTATTTT.